The 10 T cell receptor beta chains below all came from one sample that was sequenced in a study of TIL therapy for anti-PD-1-resistant metastatic lung cancer. The immunoSEQ assay was v3. Repertoires were generated with immunoSEQ multiplex PCR, while TCRdb's copy carries only in-frame clones and drops some. The table has about 46,000 clones, about 86% seen once; the top ten hold 5%. Time point denoted: pre-treatment sample, taken before nivolumab and TIL therapy. The sequencing used blood, collected at baseline. The receptors come from a person aged 25 to 85 with non-small cell lung cancer.

The chain employs TRBV5-1 and TRBJ1-1; D is unclear. With 2 bases removed from V and 1 base from J, the gap between germline ends came to 12 bases. The CDR3 loop spans 15 amino acids. CDR1 is SGHRS, CDR2 YFSETQ, per germline. The CDR3 region has the DNA TGCGCCAGCAGCTTCACCGGGAACCAGAACACTGAAGCTTTCTTT. Its translation is CASSFTGNQNTEAFF.

The chain carries TRBV5-1 and TRBJ2-2; 9 bases align to TRBD2. Looked up from germline, CDR1 is SGHRS and CDR2 is YFSETQ. The CDR3 loop spans 17 amino acids. J lost 3 bases, V lost 4 bases, and 10 bases had no gene match. The CDR3 sequence: CASSLRSGGRDTGELFF. CDR3 DNA sequence: TGCGCCAGCAGCCTACGGAGCGGGGGGCGGGACACCGGGGAGCTGTTTTTT.

The chain links TRBV27 to TRBJ2-5; D tentatively fits TRBD1 or TRBD2 (5 bases each). This CDR3 is built from 16 residues. V gave up 0 bases and J gave up 5 bases, with 16 bases separating them. CDR1 is MNHEY and CDR2 is SMNVEV in the germline V gene (reference sequence). CDR3 in DNA: TGTGCCAGCAGTTTATCGATCCGGGGACCCTGGGAGACCCAGTACTTC. Amino acids: CASSLSIRGPWETQYF.

The chain couples TRBV19 to TRBJ2-2; TRBD2 matches at 16 bases. The CDR3 spans 20 residues. V trimming: 4 bases; J trimming: 5 bases; junction bases outside the gene matches: 13. Looked up from germline, CDR1 is LNHDA and CDR2 is SQIVND (reference sequence). CDR3 bases: TGTGCCAGTAGTACACCGGGACTAGCGGGGGGGTCCTCATTTACCGGGGAGCTGTTTTTT. Translated: CASSTPGLAGGSSFTGELFF.

J is TRBJ2-7 and V is TRBV6-6; D is tentatively TRBD1 or TRBD2 (5 bases each). This CDR3 contains 15 residues. V lost 2 bases, J lost 3 bases, and 14 bases lay in between. Looked up from germline, CDR1 is MNHNY and CDR2 is SVGAGI (reference sequence). CDR3 coding DNA: TGTGCCAGCAGTTACGAGGCAGGGAGCCTCTACGAGCAGTACTTC. This codes for CASSYEAGSLYEQYF.

V and J are TRBV18 and TRBJ1-5; no clear D. Germline V gives CDR1 KGHSH, CDR2 LQKENI. V was trimmed by 3 bases and J by 2 bases, leaving 8 bases between them. The CDR3 sequence is 14 residues long. CDR3 loop: CASSPSGGNQPQHF. The CDR3 DNA reads as TGTGCCAGCTCACCCAGCGGGGGCAATCAGCCCCAGCATTTT.

In this sample, this clone turned up once. The chain carries TRBV2 and TRBJ2-5; D possibly corresponds to TRBD2 (5 bases). The germline gives CDR1 SNHLY, CDR2 FYNNEI. This CDR3 has 12 amino acids. V lost 8 bases, J lost 5 bases, and 12 bases lay in between. The CDR3 loop is CASSRVRETQYF. Here the CDR3 DNA reads TGTGCCAGCTCGCGGGTTAGGGAGACCCAGTACTTC.

The genes are TRBV6-5 and TRBJ2-1; 9 bases agree with TRBD2. Trimming removed 6 bases from V and 7 bases from J; junction bases left unmatched: 4. The CDR3 is made up of 13 amino acids. Germline CDR1 reads MNHEY; CDR2 reads SVGAGI. CDR3 DNA sequence: TGTGCCAGCAGGGGCGGGGGGGCAAATGAGCAGTTCTTC. This translates into CASRGGGANEQFF.

The chain joins TRBV6-5 to TRBJ1-5; D is unclear. V lost 6 bases to trimming and J lost 0 bases, with 12 bases between them. The CDR3 is 15 residues long. CDR1 and CDR2 (germline): MNHEY, SVGAGI. The CDR3 coding sequence is TGTGCCAGCAGCAGAGACACCTATAGCAATCAGCCCCAGCATTTT. Amino acid sequence: CASSRDTYSNQPQHF.

V and J are TRBV7-3 and TRBJ2-3, with TRBD1 identical over 9 bases. J lost 3 bases, V lost 5 bases, and 18 bases had no gene match. The CDR3 runs 19 residues. Germline V gene sequence: CDR1 SGHTA, CDR2 FQGTGA. The CDR3 nucleotides read TGTGCCAGCAGCCGACAGGGTAGATCTAACGGACAGGGGACAGATACGCAGTATTTT. It is translated as CASSRQGRSNGQGTDTQYF.